These T cell receptor beta chains were read from a single sample in a study of cytomegalovirus exposure and HLA in healthy donors. The repertoire was sequenced with immunoSEQ multiplex PCR; TCRdb's copy has only in-frame clones and lacks some. Here the sample spans 85,000 to 110,000 clones, 60% to 70% being singletons. The sequencing sample was made of PBMCs. These receptor sequences come from a woman in her forties or fifties in good health and CMV-seronegative. Each CDR3 is given with its conserved first and last residue. D genes are given only for firm matches. Not every row has a clone size; where given, it reads once, few, many or a size class.

cdr3_aa cdr3_nt j_call v_call clone_size d_call
CAWSVHGKLFF TGTGCCTGGAGTGTACACGGGAAACTGTTTTTT TRBJ1-4 TRBV30 few NA
CASSPVSGTYNEQFF TGTGCCAGCTCACCAGTTAGCGGCACCTACAATGAGCAGTTCTTC TRBJ2-1 TRBV18 few NA
CASSLPDRGRSDTQYF TGCGCCAGCAGCTTGCCCGACAGGGGGAGGTCAGATACGCAGTATTTT TRBJ2-3 TRBV5-1 NA TRBD1
CASRPGQGDGYTF TGTGCCAGCCGACCCGGACAGGGAGATGGCTACACCTTC TRBJ1-2 TRBV28 NA TRBD1
CAISSSGVETQYF TGTGCCATCAGTTCTTCCGGGGTAGAGACCCAGTACTTC TRBJ2-5 TRBV10-3 NA NA
CASRPRDRANYGYTF TGTGCCAGCAGGCCCCGCGACAGGGCTAACTATGGCTACACCTTC TRBJ1-2 TRBV6-5 NA TRBD1
CASSVDLAPNQPQHF TGTGCCAGCAGCGTAGATTTGGCACCTAATCAGCCCCAGCATTTT TRBJ1-5 TRBV9 once NA
CASSYDPGTGNNEQYF TGTGCCAGCAGTTACGACCCCGGGACAGGGAATAACGAGCAGTACTTC TRBJ2-7 TRBV6-5 NA TRBD1
CASSIRQGAWEQYF TGTGCCAGTAGTATCAGACAGGGGGCATGGGAGCAGTACTTC TRBJ2-7 TRBV19 NA TRBD1
CSGRPQGVGEAFF TGCAGCGGACGACCACAGGGGGTGGGTGAAGCTTTCTTT TRBJ1-1 TRBV29-1 NA TRBD1
CASSLAGKHNEQFF TGTGCCAGCAGCTTGGCAGGGAAGCACAATGAGCAGTTCTTC TRBJ2-1 TRBV5-4 NA NA
CASSPSSTGELFF TGTGCCAGCAGCCCCTCTTCCACCGGGGAGCTGTTTTTT TRBJ2-2 TRBV7-9 NA NA
CASSATSGGYNEQFF TGTGCCAGCAGCGCGACTAGCGGGGGCTACAATGAGCAGTTCTTC TRBJ2-1 TRBV9 NA TRBD2
CASRTTGRSNEKLFF TGTGCCAGCAGGACGACAGGGAGAAGTAATGAAAAACTGTTTTTT TRBJ1-4 TRBV6-6 NA TRBD1
CASSDQGLINNEQFF TGTGCCAGCAGCGACCAGGGACTGATAAACAATGAGCAGTTCTTC TRBJ2-1 TRBV2 NA NA
CASSSAKGAGYTF TGTGCCAGCAGTTCAGCAAAGGGGGCTGGCTACACCTTC TRBJ1-2 TRBV28 NA TRBD1
CATSRAVVLLNEQFF TGTGCCACCAGCAGAGCGGTAGTTTTATTGAATGAGCAGTTCTTC TRBJ2-1 TRBV15 NA NA
CASSPGQGAYEQYF TGCGCCAGCAGCCCAGGACAGGGGGCCTACGAGCAGTACTTC TRBJ2-7 TRBV5-1 NA TRBD1
CASSLDELQGYGYTF TGTGCCAGCAGCTTAGATGAATTACAGGGGTATGGCTACACCTTC TRBJ1-2 TRBV11-2 few TRBD1
CASRKETGPYEQYF TGCGCCAGCCGGAAGGAGACAGGTCCCTACGAGCAGTACTTC TRBJ2-7 TRBV10-2 NA NA
CASTGTGGLYGTQYF TGTGCCAGCACCGGGACAGGGGGCCTGTATGGGACCCAGTACTTC TRBJ2-5 TRBV25-1 NA TRBD1
CASSGGTGAGDTQYF TGTGCCAGCAGTGGAGGGACAGGGGCGGGAGATACGCAGTATTTT TRBJ2-3 TRBV27 NA TRBD1
CASSEQGISNQPQHF TGTGCCAGCAGTGAACAGGGGATAAGCAATCAGCCCCAGCATTTT TRBJ1-5 TRBV2 NA NA
CASSWASSNQPQHF TGTGCCAGCAGTTGGGCCTCTAGCAATCAGCCCCAGCATTTT TRBJ1-5 TRBV27 NA NA
CASSQGGQGQHF TGTGCCAGCAGCCAAGGGGGGCAGGGACAGCATTTT TRBJ1-5 TRBV14 NA NA
CASSPRQNGYGYTF TGCGCCAGCAGCCCGAGACAGAACGGGTATGGCTACACCTTC TRBJ1-2 TRBV5-1 NA NA
CASCNTGWETQYF TGTGCCAGCTGCAATACGGGGTGGGAGACCCAGTACTTC TRBJ2-5 TRBV7-2 NA NA
CASSQVQAGGGQETQYF TGCGCCAGCAGCCAAGTGCAAGCGGGAGGGGGACAGGAGACCCAGTACTTC TRBJ2-5 TRBV4-3 NA TRBD2
CSGGQGPGELFF TGCAGCGGCGGACAGGGTCCCGGGGAGCTGTTTTTT TRBJ2-2 TRBV29-1 NA TRBD1
CASSDWTGTTYEQYF TGTGCCAGCAGTGACTGGACAGGGACAACCTACGAGCAGTACTTC TRBJ2-7 TRBV25-1 few TRBD1
CASSQTGEITNTQYF TGTGCTAGCAGCCAAACAGGGGAAATCACAAATACGCAGTATTTT TRBJ2-3 TRBV7-7 NA TRBD1
CASSYNVNRVRAGELFF TGTGCCAGCAGCTACAATGTGAACAGGGTTAGGGCCGGGGAGCTGTTTTTT TRBJ2-2 TRBV7-2 few NA
CARMTGDDSPLHF TGTGCCAGGATGACAGGGGACGATTCACCCCTCCACTTT TRBJ1-6 TRBV5-5 NA TRBD1
CASSEGDRVTGWVF TGTGCCAGCAGTGAAGGAGATCGGGTGACAGGGTGGGTCTTC TRBJ2-1 TRBV6-1 few TRBD1
CASSSPGVWAGALETQYF TGTGCCAGCAGCAGCCCCGGGGTTTGGGCAGGGGCCCTCGAGACCCAGTACTTC TRBJ2-5 TRBV5-6 NA NA
CASSLTTGSYEQYF TGCGCCAGCAGCTTAACGACAGGCTCCTACGAGCAGTACTTC TRBJ2-7 TRBV5-1 NA NA
CASNSRGAYNSPLHF TGTGCCAGCAACTCAAGGGGTGCTTATAATTCACCCCTCCACTTT TRBJ1-6 TRBV5-6 few NA
CASSGGQGMAGANVLTF TGTGCCAGCAGTGGGGGACAGGGTATGGCTGGGGCCAACGTCCTGACTTTC TRBJ2-6 TRBV6-4 NA TRBD1
CASSQDTGQGVPNEQFF TGCGCCAGCAGCCAAGATACGGGACAGGGAGTCCCCAATGAGCAGTTCTTC TRBJ2-1 TRBV4-1 NA TRBD1
CASSLFSGLETQYF TGTGCCAGCAGCTTGTTTTCCGGGTTGGAGACCCAGTACTTC TRBJ2-5 TRBV5-6 few NA
CSAEGGRGRGETQYF TGCAGCGCTGAGGGGGGAAGAGGCCGAGGGGAGACCCAGTACTTC TRBJ2-5 TRBV29-1 NA NA
CASSLGTDLGGQFF TGTGCCAGCAGCTTGGGGACAGATTTAGGTGGGCAGTTCTTC TRBJ2-1 TRBV7-3 few TRBD1
CASGGQLAKNIQYF TGTGCCTCGGGGGGACAACTAGCCAAAAACATTCAGTACTTC TRBJ2-4 TRBV2 once NA
CASSAQTGFNEKLFF TGTGCCAGCAGTGCGCAAACAGGATTTAATGAAAAACTGTTTTTT TRBJ1-4 TRBV2 NA NA
CAISESTGANEKLFF TGTGCCATCAGTGAGTCGACAGGGGCTAATGAAAAACTGTTTTTT TRBJ1-4 TRBV10-3 NA TRBD1